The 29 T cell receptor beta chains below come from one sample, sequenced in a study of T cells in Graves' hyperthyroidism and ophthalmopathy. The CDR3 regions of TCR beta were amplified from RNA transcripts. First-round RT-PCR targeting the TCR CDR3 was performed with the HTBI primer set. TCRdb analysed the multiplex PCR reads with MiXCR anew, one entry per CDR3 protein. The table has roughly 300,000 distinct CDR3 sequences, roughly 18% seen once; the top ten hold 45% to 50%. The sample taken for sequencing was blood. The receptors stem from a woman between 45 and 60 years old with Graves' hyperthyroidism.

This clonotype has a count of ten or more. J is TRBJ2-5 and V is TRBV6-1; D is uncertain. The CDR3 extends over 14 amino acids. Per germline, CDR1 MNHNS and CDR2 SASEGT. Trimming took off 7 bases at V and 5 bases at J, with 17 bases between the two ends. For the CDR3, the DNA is TGTGCCAGCACCACACCCCCGGGCTTGGAGACCCAGTACTTC. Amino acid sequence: CASTTPPGLETQYF.

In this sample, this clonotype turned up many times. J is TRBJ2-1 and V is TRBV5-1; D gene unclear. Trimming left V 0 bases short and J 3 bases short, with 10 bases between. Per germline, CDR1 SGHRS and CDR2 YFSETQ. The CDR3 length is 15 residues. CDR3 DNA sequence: TGCGCCAGCAGCTTGGCCCAGCAAGGCTACAATGAGCAGTTCTTC. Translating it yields CASSLAQQGYNEQFF. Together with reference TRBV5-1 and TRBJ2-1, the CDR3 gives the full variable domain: KAGVTQTPRYLIKTRGQQVTLSCSPISGHRSVSWYQQTPGQGLQFLFEYFSETQRNKGNFPGRFSGRQFSNSRSEMNVSTLELGDSALYLCASSLAQQGYNEQFFGPGTRLTVL.

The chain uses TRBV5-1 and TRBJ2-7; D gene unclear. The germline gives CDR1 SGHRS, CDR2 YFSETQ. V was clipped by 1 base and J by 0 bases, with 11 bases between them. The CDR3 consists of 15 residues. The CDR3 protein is CASSLRSLSSYEQYF. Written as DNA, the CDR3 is TGCGCCAGCAGCTTGAGGTCCTTAAGCTCCTACGAGCAGTACTTC.

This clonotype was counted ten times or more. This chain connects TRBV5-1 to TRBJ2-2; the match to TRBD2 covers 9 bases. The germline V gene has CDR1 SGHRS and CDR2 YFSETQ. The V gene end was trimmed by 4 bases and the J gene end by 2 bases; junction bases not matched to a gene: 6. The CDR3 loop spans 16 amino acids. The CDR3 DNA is TGCGCCAGCAGCATATCCGGGACTAGCAACACCGGGGAGCTGTTTTTT. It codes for CASSISGTSNTGELFF.

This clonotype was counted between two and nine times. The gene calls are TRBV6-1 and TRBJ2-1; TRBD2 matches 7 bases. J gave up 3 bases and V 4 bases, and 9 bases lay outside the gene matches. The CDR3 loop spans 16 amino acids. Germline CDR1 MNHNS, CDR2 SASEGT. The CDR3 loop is CASSARYGGVYNEQFF. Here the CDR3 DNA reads TGTGCCAGCAGTGCACGATATGGGGGGGTCTACAATGAGCAGTTCTTC.

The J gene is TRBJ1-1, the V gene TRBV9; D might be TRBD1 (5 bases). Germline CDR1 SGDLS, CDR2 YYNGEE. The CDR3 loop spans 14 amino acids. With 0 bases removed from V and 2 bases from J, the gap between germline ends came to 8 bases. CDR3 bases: TGTGCCAGCAGCGTAGCAGGGCATAACACTGAAGCTTTCTTT. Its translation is CASSVAGHNTEAFF.

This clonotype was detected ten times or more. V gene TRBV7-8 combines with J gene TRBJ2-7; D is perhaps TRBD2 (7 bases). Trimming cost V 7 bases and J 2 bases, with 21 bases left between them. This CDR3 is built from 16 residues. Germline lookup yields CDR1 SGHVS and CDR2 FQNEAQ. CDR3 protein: CASTRGGGGGTYEQYV. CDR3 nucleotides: TGTGCCAGCACAAGGGGGGGGGGCGGAGGCACCTACGAGCAGTACGTC.

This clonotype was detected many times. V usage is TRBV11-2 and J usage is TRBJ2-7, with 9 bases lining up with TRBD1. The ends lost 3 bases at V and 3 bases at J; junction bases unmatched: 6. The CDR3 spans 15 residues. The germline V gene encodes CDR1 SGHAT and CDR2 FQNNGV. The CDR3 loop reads CASSFNRDRVYEQYF. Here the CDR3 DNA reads TGTGCCAGCAGCTTTAATCGGGACAGGGTCTACGAGCAGTACTTC.

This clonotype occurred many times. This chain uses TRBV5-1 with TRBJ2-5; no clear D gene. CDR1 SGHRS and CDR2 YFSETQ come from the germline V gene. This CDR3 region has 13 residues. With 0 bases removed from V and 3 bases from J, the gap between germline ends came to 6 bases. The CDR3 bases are TGCGCCAGCAGCTTGGAGTGGGAAGAGACCCAGTACTTC. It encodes CASSLEWEETQYF.

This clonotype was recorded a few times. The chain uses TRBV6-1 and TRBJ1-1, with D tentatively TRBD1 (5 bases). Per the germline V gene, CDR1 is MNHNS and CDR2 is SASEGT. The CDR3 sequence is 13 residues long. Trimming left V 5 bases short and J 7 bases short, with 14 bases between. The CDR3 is CASSRDGAFEAFF. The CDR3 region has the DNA TGTGCCAGCAGTCGGGACGGCGCCTTTGAAGCTTTCTTT.

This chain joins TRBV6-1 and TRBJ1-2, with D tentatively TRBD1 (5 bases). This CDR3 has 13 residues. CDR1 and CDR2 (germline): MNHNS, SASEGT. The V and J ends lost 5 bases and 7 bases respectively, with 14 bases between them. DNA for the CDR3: TGTGCCAGCAGTTATGTACAGGAGTCTGGCTACACCTTC. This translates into CASSYVQESGYTF.

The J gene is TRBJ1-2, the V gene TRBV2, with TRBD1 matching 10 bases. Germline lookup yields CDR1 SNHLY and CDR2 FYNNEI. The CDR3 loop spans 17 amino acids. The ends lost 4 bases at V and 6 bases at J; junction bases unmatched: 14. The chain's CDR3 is CASSGDRGLIGGHGYTF. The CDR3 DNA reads TGTGCCAGCAGTGGGGACAGGGGATTAATAGGTGGGCATGGCTACACCTTC.

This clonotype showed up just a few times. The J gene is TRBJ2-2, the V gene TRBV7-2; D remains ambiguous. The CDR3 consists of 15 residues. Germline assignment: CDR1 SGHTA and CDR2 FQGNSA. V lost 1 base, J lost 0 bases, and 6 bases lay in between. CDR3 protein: CASSLGPANTGELFF. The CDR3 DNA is TGTGCCAGCAGCTTAGGTCCGGCGAACACCGGGGAGCTGTTTTTT.

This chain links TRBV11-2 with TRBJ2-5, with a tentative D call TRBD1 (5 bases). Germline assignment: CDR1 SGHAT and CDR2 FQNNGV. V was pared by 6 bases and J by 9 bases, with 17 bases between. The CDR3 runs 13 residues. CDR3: CASRRDNEGAQYF. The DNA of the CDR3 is TGTGCCAGCAGACGCGACAACGAAGGGGCCCAGTACTTC. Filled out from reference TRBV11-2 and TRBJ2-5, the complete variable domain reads EAGVAQSPRYKIIEKRQSVAFWCNPISGHATLYWYQQILGQGPKLLIQFQNNGVVDDSQLPKDRFSAERLKGVDSTLKIQPAKLEDSAVYLCASRRDNEGAQYFGPGTRLLVL.

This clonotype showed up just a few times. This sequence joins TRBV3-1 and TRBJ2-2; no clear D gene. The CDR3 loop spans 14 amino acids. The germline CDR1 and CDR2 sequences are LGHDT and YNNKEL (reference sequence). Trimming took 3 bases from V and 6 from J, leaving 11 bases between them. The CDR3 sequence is CASSHNRRAGELFF. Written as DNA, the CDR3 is TGTGCCAGCAGCCACAATCGTAGGGCCGGGGAGCTGTTTTTT.

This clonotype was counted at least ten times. CDR3 DNA sequence: TGTGCCAGCAGCTGGGGGCCAAGAAGCGGCTATGGCTACACCTTC. This gives the protein CASSWGPRSGYGYTF. The chain uses TRBV5-5 and TRBJ1-2, with D tentatively TRBD1 (6 bases). The CDR3 has 15 amino acids. Trimming removed 3 bases from V and 4 bases from J, with 16 bases in between. Germline CDR1 is SGHKS and CDR2 is YYEKEE (reference sequence).

The CDR3 spells CASSLAIDYEQYV. Here the CDR3 DNA reads TGTGCCAGCAGCTTAGCTATAGATTACGAGCAGTACGTC. The rearrangement uses TRBV11-2 and TRBJ2-7; D ambiguous. V lost 1 base and J 4 bases, leaving 8 bases between the germline ends. The CDR3 totals 13 residues. Germline loops: CDR1 SGHAT, CDR2 FQNNGV.

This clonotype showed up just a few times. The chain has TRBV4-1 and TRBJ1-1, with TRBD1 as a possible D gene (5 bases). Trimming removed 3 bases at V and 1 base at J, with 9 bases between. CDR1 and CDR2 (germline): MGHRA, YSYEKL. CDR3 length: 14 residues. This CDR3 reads CASSHTTGNTEAFF. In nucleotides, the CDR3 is TGCGCCAGCAGCCATACTACAGGGAACACTGAAGCTTTCTTT.

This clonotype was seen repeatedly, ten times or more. CDR3 loop: CASSYRSTSGAGYTF. The CDR3, as DNA: TGTGCCAGCAGTTACCGGTCGACATCGGGGGCTGGCTACACCTTC. The V call is TRBV6-6, the J call TRBJ1-2; TRBD1 might be the D (6 bases). There are 15 residues in the CDR3. Trimming took off 2 bases at V and 7 bases at J, with 17 bases between the two ends. In germline, CDR1 is MNHNY, CDR2 SVGAGI (reference sequence).

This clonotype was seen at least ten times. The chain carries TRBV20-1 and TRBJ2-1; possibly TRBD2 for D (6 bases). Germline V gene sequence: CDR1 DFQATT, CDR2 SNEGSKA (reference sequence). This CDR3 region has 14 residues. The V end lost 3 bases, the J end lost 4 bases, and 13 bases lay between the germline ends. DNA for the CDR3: TGCAGTGCTAGGACCGGCGGGGAGTACAATGAGCAGTTCTTC. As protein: CSARTGGEYNEQFF.

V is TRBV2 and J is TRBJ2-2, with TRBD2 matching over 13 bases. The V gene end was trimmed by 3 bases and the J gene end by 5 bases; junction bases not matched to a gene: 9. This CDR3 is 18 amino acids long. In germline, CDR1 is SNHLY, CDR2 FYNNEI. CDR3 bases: TGTGCCAGCAGTGACGGACTAGCGGGAGTCGCTGGGACCGGGGAGCTGTTTTTT. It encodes CASSDGLAGVAGTGELFF.

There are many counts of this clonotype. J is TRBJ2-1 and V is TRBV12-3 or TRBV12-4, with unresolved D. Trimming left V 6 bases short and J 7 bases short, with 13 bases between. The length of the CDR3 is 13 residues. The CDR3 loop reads CASRDMRGNEQFF. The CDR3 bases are TGTGCCAGCAGAGATATGCGAGGTAATGAGCAGTTCTTC.

This chain's CDR3 is CASSIGNTGELFF. The CDR3 DNA follows: TGTGCCAGTAGTATAGGGAACACCGGGGAGCTGTTTTTT. The rearrangement joins TRBV19 to TRBJ2-2; D is unresolved. Germline assignment: CDR1 LNHDA and CDR2 SQIVND (reference sequence). The CDR3 length is 13 residues. V shed 1 base and J shed 1 base, with 1 base lying between them.

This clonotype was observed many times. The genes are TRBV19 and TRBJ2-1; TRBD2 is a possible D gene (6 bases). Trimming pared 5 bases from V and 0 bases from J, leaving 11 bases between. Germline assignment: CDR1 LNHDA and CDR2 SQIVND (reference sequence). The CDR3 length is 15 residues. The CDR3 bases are TGTGCCAGTAGTGATGGGGGGAGCTCCTACAATGAGCAGTTCTTC. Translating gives CASSDGGSSYNEQFF.

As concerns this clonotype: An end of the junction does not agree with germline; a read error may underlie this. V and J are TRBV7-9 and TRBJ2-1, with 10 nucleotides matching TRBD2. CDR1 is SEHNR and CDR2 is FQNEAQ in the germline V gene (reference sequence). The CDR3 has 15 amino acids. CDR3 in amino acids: CASSTPTSGYNERFF. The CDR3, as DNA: TGTGCCAGCAGCACTCCGACTAGCGGGTACAATGAGCGGTTCTTC.

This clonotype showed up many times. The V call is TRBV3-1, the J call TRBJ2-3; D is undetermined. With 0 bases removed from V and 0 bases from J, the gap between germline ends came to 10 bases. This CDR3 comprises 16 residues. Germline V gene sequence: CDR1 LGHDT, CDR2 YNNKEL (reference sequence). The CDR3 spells CASSQEVGGSTDTQYF. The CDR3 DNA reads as TGTGCCAGCAGCCAAGAAGTTGGCGGAAGCACAGATACGCAGTATTTT.

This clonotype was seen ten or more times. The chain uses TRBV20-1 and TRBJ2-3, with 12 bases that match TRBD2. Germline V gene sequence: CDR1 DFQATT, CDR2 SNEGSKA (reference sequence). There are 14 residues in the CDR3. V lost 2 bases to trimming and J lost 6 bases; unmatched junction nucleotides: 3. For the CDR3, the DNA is TGCAGTGCTAGACTAGCGGGAGGGAATGATACGCAGTATTTT. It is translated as CSARLAGGNDTQYF.

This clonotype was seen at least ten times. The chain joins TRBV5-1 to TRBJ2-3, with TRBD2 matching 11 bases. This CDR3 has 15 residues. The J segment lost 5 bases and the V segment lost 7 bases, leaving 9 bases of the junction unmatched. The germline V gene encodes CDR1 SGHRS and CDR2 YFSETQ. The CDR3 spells CASQPGLAEVDTQYF. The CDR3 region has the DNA TGCGCCAGCCAACCGGGACTAGCGGAGGTAGATACGCAGTATTTT.

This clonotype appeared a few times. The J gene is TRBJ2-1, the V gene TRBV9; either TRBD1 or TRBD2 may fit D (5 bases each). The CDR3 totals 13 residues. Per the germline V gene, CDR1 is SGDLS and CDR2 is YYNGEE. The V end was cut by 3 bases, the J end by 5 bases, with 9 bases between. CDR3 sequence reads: CASSARGDNEQFF. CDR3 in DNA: TGTGCCAGCAGCGCGCGAGGGGACAATGAGCAGTTCTTC.